The rows below give T cell receptor beta chains drawn from one sample of a study of identical twins. TCRdb re-called the 5' RACE reads through MiXCR, storing one row per CDR3 protein. The top ten clones hold 3% of a sample with 570,000 or so distinct CDR3 sequences, roughly 9.5% of them seen once. The same data also went into a second study, on yellow fever vaccine responses in identical twins.

Sequencing was performed on PBMCs. The source is a young woman in good health. Each CDR3 is given with its conserved first and last residue. The D gene is left open where the match is weak. Some rows mark clone size as missing; the rest say once, few, many or name a class of expanded clone.

CDR3aa: CASSEDQGLAGHPAKNIQYF
CDR3nt: TGTGCCAGCAGTGAAGACCAAGGACTAGCGGGACATCCGGCCAAAAACATTCAGTACTTC
j_gene: TRBJ2-4
v_gene: TRBV25-1
d_gene: TRBD2
abundance: NA

CDR3aa: CASSQGVGELFF
CDR3nt: TGCGCCAGCAGCCAAGGTGTCGGGGAGCTGTTTTTT
j_gene: TRBJ2-2
v_gene: TRBV4-1
d_gene: NA
abundance: few

CDR3aa: CSARTSGAETQYF
CDR3nt: TGCAGTGCTAGGACTAGCGGGGCAGAGACCCAGTACTTC
j_gene: TRBJ2-5
v_gene: TRBV20-1
d_gene: TRBD2
abundance: NA

CDR3aa: CASSGYMNTEAFF
CDR3nt: TGTGCCAGCAGTGGGTACATGAACACTGAAGCTTTCTTT
j_gene: TRBJ1-1
v_gene: TRBV25-1
d_gene: NA
abundance: few

CDR3aa: CASSLQAPQETQYF
CDR3nt: TGCGCCAGCAGCCTCCAAGCCCCCCAAGAGACCCAGTACTTC
j_gene: TRBJ2-5
v_gene: TRBV5-1
d_gene: NA
abundance: NA

CDR3aa: CASSQDRGLEAFF
CDR3nt: TGCGCCAGCAGCCAAGATAGGGGACTAGAAGCTTTCTTT
j_gene: TRBJ1-1
v_gene: TRBV4-1
d_gene: NA
abundance: few

CDR3aa: CASSQDDGDEQYF
CDR3nt: TGCGCCAGCAGCCAAGATGACGGGGACGAGCAGTACTTC
j_gene: TRBJ2-7
v_gene: TRBV4-3
d_gene: NA
abundance: NA

CDR3aa: CASSNLRDVGSTHYNEQFF
CDR3nt: TGTGCCAGCAGTAACCTCCGGGACGTCGGGAGTACCCATTACAATGAGCAGTTCTTC
j_gene: TRBJ2-1
v_gene: TRBV6-4
d_gene: NA
abundance: many

CDR3aa: CASTPRVVGRTDTQYF
CDR3nt: TGTGCCAGCACCCCACGGGTGGTGGGTAGGACAGATACGCAGTATTTT
j_gene: TRBJ2-3
v_gene: TRBV6-2/TRBV6-3
d_gene: NA
abundance: few

CDR3aa: CASSLGYGLSTDTQYF
CDR3nt: TGTGCCAGCAGCTTAGGATACGGGCTCAGCACAGATACGCAGTATTTT
j_gene: TRBJ2-3
v_gene: TRBV7-9
d_gene: NA
abundance: few

CDR3aa: CSGIERGGYEQYF
CDR3nt: TGCAGCGGGATCGAGAGGGGGGGCTACGAGCAGTACTTC
j_gene: TRBJ2-7
v_gene: TRBV29-1
d_gene: NA
abundance: many

CDR3aa: CASSPPTEETQYF
CDR3nt: TGTGCCAGCTCACCACCGACAGAAGAGACCCAGTACTTC
j_gene: TRBJ2-5
v_gene: TRBV18
d_gene: NA
abundance: NA

CDR3aa: CASSPGQGEHTGELFF
CDR3nt: TGTGCCAGCAGCCCCGGACAGGGGGAACACACCGGGGAGCTGTTTTTT
j_gene: TRBJ2-2
v_gene: TRBV12-3/TRBV12-4
d_gene: TRBD1
abundance: few

CDR3aa: CASSWDSGVQEDTQYF
CDR3nt: TGTGCCAGCAGCTGGGATAGCGGGGTCCAGGAAGATACGCAGTATTTT
j_gene: TRBJ2-3
v_gene: TRBV7-8
d_gene: TRBD2
abundance: NA

CDR3aa: CASIHTPGGARYTF
CDR3nt: TGTGCCAGCATCCATACCCCGGGAGGGGCGCGCTACACCTTC
j_gene: TRBJ1-2
v_gene: TRBV6-1
d_gene: NA
abundance: many

CDR3aa: CSARAQIVYGQETQYF
CDR3nt: TGCAGTGCTAGAGCTCAAATCGTGTATGGGCAAGAGACCCAGTACTTC
j_gene: TRBJ2-5
v_gene: TRBV20-1
d_gene: NA
abundance: many

CDR3aa: CASSPFLGANTGELFF
CDR3nt: TGTGCCAGCTCACCATTTCTGGGGGCGAACACCGGGGAGCTGTTTTTT
j_gene: TRBJ2-2
v_gene: TRBV18
d_gene: NA
abundance: NA

CDR3aa: CASRQDSTGELFF
CDR3nt: TGCGCCAGCAGACAGGACAGCACCGGGGAGCTGTTTTTT
j_gene: TRBJ2-2
v_gene: TRBV5-1
d_gene: NA
abundance: many

CDR3aa: CTTTNGENTDTQYF
CDR3nt: TGTACCACAACTAACGGGGAGAACACAGATACGCAGTATTTT
j_gene: TRBJ2-3
v_gene: TRBV12-3/TRBV12-4
d_gene: NA
abundance: few

CDR3aa: CASSLENSMNTEAFF
CDR3nt: TGTGCCAGCAGCTTAGAAAACTCGATGAACACTGAAGCTTTCTTT
j_gene: TRBJ1-1
v_gene: TRBV6-5
d_gene: NA
abundance: few

CDR3aa: CASSPNRGVASAEAFF
CDR3nt: TGCGCCAGCAGCCCAAACAGGGGGGTCGCGAGTGCTGAAGCTTTCTTT
j_gene: TRBJ1-1
v_gene: TRBV5-1
d_gene: TRBD1
abundance: NA

CDR3aa: CAISDQLQGARETQYF
CDR3nt: TGTGCCATCAGTGATCAGCTACAGGGGGCGCGGGAGACCCAGTACTTC
j_gene: TRBJ2-5
v_gene: TRBV10-3
d_gene: TRBD1
abundance: NA

CDR3aa: CSARDRVKETQYF
CDR3nt: TGCAGTGCCAGGGACAGGGTAAAAGAGACCCAGTACTTC
j_gene: TRBJ2-5
v_gene: TRBV20-1
d_gene: TRBD1
abundance: many

CDR3aa: CASSIDPSTDTQYF
CDR3nt: TGTGCCAGTAGTATAGACCCTAGCACAGATACGCAGTATTTT
j_gene: TRBJ2-3
v_gene: TRBV19
d_gene: NA
abundance: few

CDR3aa: CASSQDRKNYEQYF
CDR3nt: TGTGCCAGCAGCCAGGACCGAAAAAACTACGAGCAGTACTTC
j_gene: TRBJ2-7
v_gene: TRBV5-5
d_gene: NA
abundance: NA

CDR3aa: CASSQGRGTEAFF
CDR3nt: TGTGCCAGCAGCCAAGGGCGCGGGACTGAAGCTTTCTTT
j_gene: TRBJ1-1
v_gene: TRBV14
d_gene: NA
abundance: many

CDR3aa: CSAMVGVGYNEQFF
CDR3nt: TGCAGCGCCATGGTAGGGGTGGGCTACAATGAGCAGTTCTTC
j_gene: TRBJ2-1
v_gene: TRBV29-1
d_gene: NA
abundance: few

CDR3aa: CASSQEGVPGNEQFF
CDR3nt: TGCGCCAGCAGCCAAGAGGGTGTACCGGGGAATGAGCAGTTCTTC
j_gene: TRBJ2-1
v_gene: TRBV4-3
d_gene: NA
abundance: few

CDR3aa: CSADHRDTTYEQYF
CDR3nt: TGCAGCGCCGATCACCGGGACACCACCTACGAGCAGTACTTC
j_gene: TRBJ2-7
v_gene: TRBV29-1
d_gene: NA
abundance: once

CDR3aa: CSASSRGAMNTEAFF
CDR3nt: TGCAGTGCTAGTTCGAGAGGGGCCATGAACACTGAAGCTTTCTTT
j_gene: TRBJ1-1
v_gene: TRBV20-1
d_gene: NA
abundance: many

CDR3aa: CASSLGGVLGELFF
CDR3nt: TGTGCCAGCAGCTTAGGCGGGGTTCTCGGGGAGCTGTTTTTT
j_gene: TRBJ2-2
v_gene: TRBV11-2
d_gene: NA
abundance: NA

CDR3aa: CASSDSSRSSGDTQYF
CDR3nt: TGTGCCAGCAGTGACTCCTCTCGGAGTAGCGGAGATACGCAGTATTTT
j_gene: TRBJ2-3
v_gene: TRBV6-4
d_gene: NA
abundance: many

CDR3aa: CSVNGQGAPYEQYF
CDR3nt: TGCAGCGTAAACGGACAGGGGGCCCCCTACGAGCAGTACTTC
j_gene: TRBJ2-7
v_gene: TRBV29-1
d_gene: TRBD1
abundance: NA

CDR3aa: CSAVGGHSYNEQFF
CDR3nt: TGCAGCGCCGTCGGGGGACACTCCTACAATGAGCAGTTCTTC
j_gene: TRBJ2-1
v_gene: TRBV29-1
d_gene: NA
abundance: many

CDR3aa: CSANNIAAETQYF
CDR3nt: TGCAGTGCTAACAACATAGCGGCGGAGACCCAGTACTTC
j_gene: TRBJ2-5
v_gene: TRBV20-1
d_gene: NA
abundance: NA

CDR3aa: CSVVTGSSYEQYF
CDR3nt: TGCAGCGTCGTGACAGGGAGTTCCTACGAGCAGTACTTC
j_gene: TRBJ2-7
v_gene: TRBV29-1
d_gene: TRBD1
abundance: many

CDR3aa: CASSFRMSTDTQYF
CDR3nt: TGTGCCAGCAGTTTTCGGATGAGCACAGATACGCAGTATTTT
j_gene: TRBJ2-3
v_gene: TRBV12-3/TRBV12-4
d_gene: NA
abundance: few

CDR3aa: CASSYTGGLQETQYF
CDR3nt: TGTGCCAGCAGTTATACAGGGGGCCTCCAAGAGACCCAGTACTTC
j_gene: TRBJ2-5
v_gene: TRBV6-2/TRBV6-3
d_gene: TRBD1
abundance: NA

CDR3aa: CASSRDRVVSGNTIYF
CDR3nt: TGTGCCAGCAGTAGAGACAGGGTGGTTTCTGGAAACACCATATATTTT
j_gene: TRBJ1-3
v_gene: TRBV12-3/TRBV12-4
d_gene: TRBD1
abundance: NA

CDR3aa: CASSHVAGGPNEQFF
CDR3nt: TGTGCCAGCAGCCATGTAGCGGGGGGCCCCAATGAGCAGTTCTTC
j_gene: TRBJ2-1
v_gene: TRBV3-1
d_gene: TRBD2
abundance: few

CDR3aa: CSALPFDRELSYEQYF
CDR3nt: TGCAGTGCCCTACCCTTCGACAGGGAACTCTCCTACGAGCAGTACTTC
j_gene: TRBJ2-7
v_gene: TRBV20-1
d_gene: TRBD1
abundance: few

CDR3aa: CSYVPGQGRNEQFF
CDR3nt: TGCAGCTATGTTCCGGGACAGGGGAGGAATGAGCAGTTCTTC
j_gene: TRBJ2-1
v_gene: TRBV29-1
d_gene: TRBD1
abundance: few

CDR3aa: CASSLLDSAGETQYF
CDR3nt: TGTGCCAGCAGCTTACTCGACAGTGCTGGTGAGACCCAGTACTTC
j_gene: TRBJ2-5
v_gene: TRBV7-9
d_gene: NA
abundance: NA

CDR3aa: CSARPGLAVGYF
CDR3nt: TGCAGTGCTAGGCCGGGACTAGCGGTGGGGTACTTC
j_gene: TRBJ2-7
v_gene: TRBV20-1
d_gene: TRBD2
abundance: many

CDR3aa: CASSLVAVNEQFF
CDR3nt: TGCGCCAGCAGCTTGGTGGCGGTCAATGAGCAGTTCTTC
j_gene: TRBJ2-1
v_gene: TRBV5-1
d_gene: NA
abundance: few

CDR3aa: CASSEKLGLNTGELFF
CDR3nt: TGTGCCAGCAGTGAGAAACTGGGACTAAACACCGGGGAGCTGTTTTTT
j_gene: TRBJ2-2
v_gene: TRBV25-1
d_gene: TRBD2
abundance: NA

CDR3aa: CASSPRQGNSPLHF
CDR3nt: TGCGCCAGCAGCCCGAGACAGGGTAATTCACCCCTCCACTTT
j_gene: TRBJ1-6
v_gene: TRBV5-1
d_gene: TRBD1
abundance: many

CDR3aa: CASSRIADFQETQYF
CDR3nt: TGTGCCAGCAGCCGTATTGCTGATTTCCAAGAGACCCAGTACTTC
j_gene: TRBJ2-5
v_gene: TRBV7-6
d_gene: NA
abundance: many

CDR3aa: CASSLKSSGSYEQYF
CDR3nt: TGTGCCAGCAGTTTAAAGTCTAGCGGGAGCTACGAGCAGTACTTC
j_gene: TRBJ2-7
v_gene: TRBV12-3/TRBV12-4
d_gene: TRBD2
abundance: NA

CDR3aa: CASSPRDFKDEQYF
CDR3nt: TGTGCCAGCAGCCCCCGGGACTTTAAGGACGAGCAGTACTTC
j_gene: TRBJ2-7
v_gene: TRBV4-2
d_gene: NA
abundance: NA

CDR3aa: CASSSGNDYGYTF
CDR3nt: TGTGCCAGCAGTTCGGGTAACGACTATGGCTACACCTTC
j_gene: TRBJ1-2
v_gene: TRBV12-3/TRBV12-4
d_gene: NA
abundance: many

CDR3aa: CASRPTPETEAFF
CDR3nt: TGTGCCAGCAGACCGACCCCAGAAACTGAAGCTTTCTTT
j_gene: TRBJ1-1
v_gene: TRBV7-9
d_gene: NA
abundance: many

CDR3aa: CASSFNLASGDNEQFF
CDR3nt: TGTGCCAGCAGCTTTAATTTAGCTAGCGGGGACAATGAGCAGTTCTTC
j_gene: TRBJ2-1
v_gene: TRBV7-8
d_gene: TRBD2
abundance: NA

CDR3aa: CSVEDFTVRDYNEQFF
CDR3nt: TGCAGCGTTGAAGATTTCACAGTTAGGGACTACAATGAGCAGTTCTTC
j_gene: TRBJ2-1
v_gene: TRBV29-1
d_gene: NA
abundance: NA

CDR3aa: CASSFQGGYNEQFF
CDR3nt: TGTGCCAGCAGTTTCCAGGGGGGCTACAATGAGCAGTTCTTC
j_gene: TRBJ2-1
v_gene: TRBV27
d_gene: NA
abundance: many

CDR3aa: CASSSTRTSGSSNEQFF
CDR3nt: TGTGCCAGCAGTTCCACGAGGACTAGCGGGAGCAGTAATGAGCAGTTCTTC
j_gene: TRBJ2-1
v_gene: TRBV12-3/TRBV12-4
d_gene: TRBD2
abundance: few

CDR3aa: CASSSFRLAGSYEQYF
CDR3nt: TGTGCCAGCAGTTCCTTTAGACTAGCGGGAAGTTACGAGCAGTACTTC
j_gene: TRBJ2-7
v_gene: TRBV12-3/TRBV12-4
d_gene: TRBD2
abundance: few